This T cell receptor beta chain appears in the sequencing data of a study of blood T cell repertoires in COVID-19. While infection was still active, Seattle patients were enrolled and then followed longitudinally. TCRdb's copy holds only in-frame clones and misses some; the assay was immunoSEQ multiplex PCR. Of fewer than 500,000 clones in the sample, roughly 90% were seen once. V shed 8 bases and J shed 3 bases, with 12 bases lying between them. Per the germline V gene, CDR1 is MGHRA and CDR2 is YSYEKL. The CDR3 spans 13 residues. The sample consisted of peripheral blood. The receptor's source is a man younger than 35 with COVID-19, enrolled during active disease. J is TRBJ2-3 and V is TRBV4-1, with a tentative D call TRBD1 (6 bases). CDR3 sequence: CASGQQGTDTQYF. DNA for the CDR3: TGCGCCAGCGGTCAGCAGGGGACAGATACGCAGTATTTT.